What follows are 24 T cell receptor beta chains derived from one specimen sequenced in a study of cytomegalovirus exposure and HLA in healthy donors. PCR used 60 Vbeta primers and 13 Jbeta primers. Produced via immunoSEQ multiplex PCR; TCRdb's table is partial and in-frame only. The sample holds about 180,000 clones, roughly 77% seen once. The sample was PBMCs. The receptor source for this set is a woman in her 30s in good health and CMV-seronegative.

The J gene is TRBJ1-2, the V gene TRBV5-1, with 7 bases identical to TRBD1. The junction had 3 bases not matched to a gene; V was cut back by 4 bases and J by 3 bases. Germline V gene lookup returns CDR1 SGHRS and CDR2 YFSETQ. The CDR3 is made up of 13 amino acids. The CDR3 DNA is TGCGCCAGCAGCGCCACAGGGGACTATGGCTACACCTTC. The encoded protein is CASSATGDYGYTF.

This clone has just one count. V gene TRBV5-6 combines with J gene TRBJ2-3, with D possibly being TRBD2 (5 bases). Trimming took 4 bases from V and 6 from J, leaving 21 bases between them. Germline CDR1 SGHDT, CDR2 YYEEEE. The CDR3 runs 16 residues. CDR3 sequence: CASSPGGLAGSDTQYF. The CDR3, as DNA: TGTGCCAGCAGCCCGGGCGGGCTAGCCGGGTCGGATACGCAGTATTTT.

The sample holds one count of this clone. V is TRBV7-2 and J is TRBJ2-5, with D uncertain. CDR3 length equals 12 residues. V shed 5 bases and J shed 1 base, with 5 bases lying between them. Germline CDR1 and CDR2: SGHTA and FQGNSA. CDR3 DNA: TGTGCCAGCAGCCCGTTCCAAGAGACCCAGTACTTC. Its translation: CASSPFQETQYF. Combining the CDR3 with reference TRBV7-2 and TRBJ2-5 gives the whole variable domain GAGVSQSPSNKVTEKGKDVELRCDPISGHTALYWYRQSLGQGLEFLIYFQGNSAPDKSGLPSDRFSAERTGGSVSTLTIQRTQQEDSAVYLCASSPFQETQYFGPGTRLLVL.

The chain links TRBV2 to TRBJ2-7; tentative D call: TRBD1 (6 bases). From germline, CDR1 is SNHLY and CDR2 FYNNEI. Trimming cost V 8 bases and J 4 bases, with 9 bases left between them. The CDR3 is 11 residues long. In DNA, the CDR3 is TGTGCCAGCGGACAGTTTTACGAGCAGTACTTC. Encoded protein: CASGQFYEQYF.

The chain recombines TRBV27 with TRBJ1-2; D possibly corresponds to TRBD1 (5 bases). This CDR3 has 13 amino acids. Germline loops: CDR1 MNHEY, CDR2 SMNVEV (reference sequence). V gave up 6 bases and J gave up 4 bases, with 12 bases separating them. The CDR3 spells CASRLRVSYGYTF. The CDR3 DNA follows: TGTGCCAGCAGACTCAGGGTATCCTATGGCTACACCTTC.

This chain joins TRBV4-3 and TRBJ2-1; D unresolved. Trimming stripped 0 bases from V and 2 bases from J, with 5 bases between. From germline, CDR1 is LGHNA and CDR2 YSLEER. This CDR3 is built from 14 residues. CDR3 nucleotide sequence: TGCGCCAGCAGCCAAGAACAGCCCTACAATGAGCAGTTCTTC. Translated, it gives CASSQEQPYNEQFF.

The chain carries TRBV6-5 and TRBJ2-2; D may be TRBD1 (5 bases). Germline values: CDR1 MNHEY, CDR2 SVGAGI. V was clipped by 10 bases and J by 7 bases, with 13 bases between them. This CDR3 region has 12 residues. DNA of the CDR3: TGTGCCACGTCGTCAGGGAACGGGGAGCTGTTTTTT. Encoded protein: CATSSGNGELFF.

The chain is built from TRBV27 and TRBJ2-7, with TRBD1 matching 8 bases. Per the germline V gene, CDR1 is MNHEY and CDR2 is SMNVEV (reference sequence). The CDR3 length is 14 residues. With 5 bases clipped from V and 3 bases from J, the junction kept 6 bases outside the gene matches. CDR3 in amino acids: CASSLGQGVYEQYF. DNA for the CDR3: TGTGCCAGCAGTCTTGGACAGGGCGTCTACGAGCAGTACTTC.

This clone was found once. The chain combines TRBV5-1 with TRBJ1-1; perhaps TRBD1 as D (5 bases). CDR1 is SGHRS and CDR2 is YFSETQ in the germline V gene. V lost 0 bases, J lost 10 bases, and 10 bases lay in between. The CDR3 extends over 12 amino acids. In nucleotides, the CDR3 is TGCGCCAGCAGCTTGGAGGACAAGATAGCTTTCTTT. Its protein is CASSLEDKIAFF.

The chain has TRBV2 and TRBJ1-4; tentatively, D is TRBD1 (6 bases). This CDR3 is 13 amino acids long. The V end was cut by 4 bases, the J end by 4 bases, with 7 bases between. The germline V gene has CDR1 SNHLY and CDR2 FYNNEI. The CDR3 loop is CASSGTVNEKLFF. CDR3 DNA sequence: TGTGCCAGCAGTGGGACAGTTAATGAAAAACTGTTTTTT.

This chain links TRBV12-5 with TRBJ1-1, with D perhaps matching TRBD1 (6 bases). Germline V gene lookup returns CDR1 LGHNT and CDR2 FRNRAP. The V gene lost 2 bases and the J gene lost 2 bases, with 9 bases spanning the gap. This CDR3 has 14 amino acids. The CDR3 nucleotides read TGTGCTAGTGGTTTGAGGACAGACAACACTGAAGCTTTCTTT. Protein sequence: CASGLRTDNTEAFF.

J is TRBJ1-5 and V is TRBV5-1; tentatively, D is TRBD1 (5 bases). This CDR3 contains 15 residues. V lost 4 bases and J 0 bases, leaving 11 bases between the germline ends. Germline loops: CDR1 SGHRS, CDR2 YFSETQ. CDR3 region: CASSRPGLSNQPQHF. The CDR3 DNA follows: TGCGCCAGCAGCCGTCCGGGACTTAGCAATCAGCCCCAGCATTTT.

V gene TRBV30 combines with J gene TRBJ1-2; TRBD1 agrees at 7 bases. The germline CDR1 and CDR2 sequences are GTSNPN and SVGIG (reference sequence). Germline trimming cut 4 bases from V and 8 bases from J; bases unmatched to any gene: 4. The CDR3 sequence is 11 residues long. The CDR3 coding sequence is TGTGCCTGGATCCAGGGGGGAGGCTACACCTTC. It codes for CAWIQGGGYTF.

The gene calls are TRBV10-1 and TRBJ2-3; 7 nucleotides agree with TRBD2. V lost 0 bases to trimming and J lost 11 bases; unmatched junction nucleotides: 5. Germline V CDR1 and CDR2: WNHNN, SYGVQD (reference sequence). The CDR3 extends over 13 amino acids. The CDR3 here is CASSESRGVRQYF. CDR3 DNA: TGCGCCAGCAGTGAGTCACGGGGGGTTAGGCAGTATTTT.

The V gene is TRBV30, the J gene TRBJ2-7; D is unresolved. Germline CDR1 and CDR2: GTSNPN and SVGIG (reference sequence). V was shortened by 0 bases and J by 0 bases, with 6 bases between the two germline ends. The CDR3 is made up of 13 amino acids. This chain's CDR3 is CAWSVKSSYEQYF. The CDR3 nucleotides are TGTGCCTGGAGTGTGAAGAGCTCCTACGAGCAGTACTTC. The entire variable domain, with the rest obtained from reference TRBV30 and TRBJ2-7, is as follows: SQTIHQWPATLVQPVGSPLSLECTVEGTSNPNLYWYRQAAGRGLQLLFYSVGIGQISSEVPQNLSASRPQDRQFILSSKKLLLSDSGFYLCAWSVKSSYEQYFGPGTRLTVT.

CDR3: CASTHPGINYGYTF. Here the CDR3 DNA reads TGTGCCAGCACCCACCCCGGGATTAACTATGGCTACACCTTC. The chain joins TRBV6-1 to TRBJ1-2, with D hard to call. Germline loops: CDR1 MNHNS, CDR2 SASEGT. The length of the CDR3 is 14 residues. Trimming removed 7 bases at V and 1 base at J, with 13 bases between.

The chain joins TRBV2 to TRBJ2-5; a possible D gene is TRBD2 (5 bases). V lost 2 bases to trimming and J lost 5 bases, with 6 bases between them. The germline V gene has CDR1 SNHLY and CDR2 FYNNEI. The CDR3 runs 12 residues. CDR3 residues: CASSESGETQYF. The CDR3, as DNA: TGTGCCAGCAGTGAATCGGGGGAGACCCAGTACTTC. The full variable domain, its missing parts supplied by reference TRBV2 and TRBJ2-5, is EPEVTQTPSHQVTQMGQEVILRCVPISNHLYFYWYRQILGQKVEFLVSFYNNEISEKSEIFDDQFSVERPDGSNFTLKIRSTKLEDSAMYFCASSESGETQYFGPGTRLLVL.

V gene TRBV25-1 combines with J gene TRBJ1-1; D is perhaps TRBD1 (5 bases). This CDR3 has 13 amino acids. V was trimmed by 5 bases and J by 5 bases, leaving 12 bases between them. The germline V gene encodes CDR1 MGHDK and CDR2 SYGVNS. Written as DNA, the CDR3 is TGTGCCAGCAGTTCCGGGGGGAAGACTGAAGCTTTCTTT. As protein: CASSSGGKTEAFF.

The rearrangement uses TRBV4-1 and TRBJ1-5; D call uncertain. Germline-derived CDR1 and CDR2 are MGHRA and YSYEKL. Trimming cost V 1 base and J 0 bases, with 7 bases left between them. The CDR3 is 15 amino acids. As DNA, the CDR3 is TGCGCCAGCAGCCAAGGAGATTATAGCAATCAGCCCCAGCATTTT. Translation gives CASSQGDYSNQPQHF.

CDR3 region: CASSRTGIAGELFF. CDR3 coding DNA: TGCGCCAGCAGCCGGACAGGGATAGCCGGGGAGCTGTTTTTT. This chain uses TRBV5-1 with TRBJ2-2; 8 bases fit TRBD1. CDR3 length: 14 amino acids. CDR1 is SGHRS and CDR2 is YFSETQ in the germline V gene. Trimming removed 4 bases from V and 6 bases from J; junction bases left unmatched: 5.

V is TRBV4-2 and J is TRBJ2-6, with D unclear. This CDR3 is built from 15 residues. Trimming took 0 bases from V and 4 from J, leaving 7 bases between them. Looked up from germline, CDR1 is LGHNA and CDR2 is YNFKEQ. The DNA for the CDR3 is TGTGCCAGCAGCCAAGAGGGCTCGGGGGCCAACGTCCTGACTTTC. Its translation: CASSQEGSGANVLTF.

This sequence joins TRBV5-1 and TRBJ1-4; 7 bases map to TRBD1. Trimming removed 4 bases from V and 0 bases from J; junction bases left unmatched: 6. Germline CDR1 SGHRS, CDR2 YFSETQ. This CDR3 is built from 16 residues. DNA of the CDR3: TGCGCCAGCAGCATGGGGACAGTCGCAACTAATGAAAAACTGTTTTTT. Translating it yields CASSMGTVATNEKLFF.

The rearrangement links TRBV30 to TRBJ1-2; D is possibly TRBD1 (6 bases). Trimming shortened V by 1 base and J by 6 bases, and 18 bases separated the two germline ends. This CDR3 comprises 15 residues. The germline V gene has CDR1 GTSNPN and CDR2 SVGIG (reference sequence). In DNA form, the CDR3 reads TGTGCCTGGAGTGATCCACTTAAGGGGGATGATGGCTACACCTTC. Its protein is CAWSDPLKGDDGYTF.

The chain couples TRBV6-4 to TRBJ2-5, with D possibly being TRBD1 (6 bases). This CDR3 contains 16 residues. V shed 1 base and J shed 1 base, with 13 bases lying between them. From germline, CDR1 is MRHNA and CDR2 SNTAGT. CDR3 region: CASSDFKGQLQETQYF. CDR3 in DNA: TGTGCCAGCAGTGACTTTAAAGGACAGCTCCAAGAGACCCAGTACTTC.